The source of this T cell receptor (beta chain) is a study of T cell responses to AZD1222 COVID-19 vaccine. Study conclusions and caveats: Targets within unmutated variant regions were reportedly found for nearly half of spike-specific TCRs.

Repertoires were generated with immunoSEQ multiplex PCR, while TCRdb's copy carries only in-frame clones and drops some. Here the sample spans some 180,000 clones, roughly 92% being singletons. Of note for this clone: Antigen unknown.

The sequence derives from an adult who received the MenACWY meningococcal vaccine as a control. Here the sequenced sample was peripheral blood, taken 28 days after the second dose of the MenACWY control vaccine.

The CDR3 bases are TGTGCCAGCTCATGGGATTTCTCTGGAAACACCATATATTTT. It yields the protein CASSWDFSGNTIYF. The genes are TRBV7-9 and TRBJ1-3, with D uncertain. Germline assignment: CDR1 SEHNR and CDR2 FQNEAQ (reference sequence). V lost 8 bases and J lost 0, with 11 bases in between. This CDR3 has 14 amino acids.